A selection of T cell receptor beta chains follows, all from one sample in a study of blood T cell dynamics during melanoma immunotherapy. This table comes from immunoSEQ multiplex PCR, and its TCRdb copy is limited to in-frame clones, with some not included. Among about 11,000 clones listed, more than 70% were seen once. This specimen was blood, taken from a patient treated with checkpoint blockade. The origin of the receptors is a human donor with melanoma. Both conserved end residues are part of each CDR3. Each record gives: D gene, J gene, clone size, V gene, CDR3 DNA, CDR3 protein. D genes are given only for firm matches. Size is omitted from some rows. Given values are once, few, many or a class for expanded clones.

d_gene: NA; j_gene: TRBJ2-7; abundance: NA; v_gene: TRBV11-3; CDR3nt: TGTGCCAGCAGCTTAGGAGGGTTAAGCTCCTACGAGCAGTACTTC; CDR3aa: CASSLGGLSSYEQYF
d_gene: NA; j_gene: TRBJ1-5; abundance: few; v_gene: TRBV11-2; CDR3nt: TGTGCCAGCAGCTCACAGGGTCGGCAGCCCCAGCATTTT; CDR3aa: CASSSQGRQPQHF
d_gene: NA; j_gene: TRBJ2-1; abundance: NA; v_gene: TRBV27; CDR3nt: TGTGCCAGCAGTCTCTCCGGGACTTGGTTCAATGAGCAGTTCTTC; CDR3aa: CASSLSGTWFNEQFF
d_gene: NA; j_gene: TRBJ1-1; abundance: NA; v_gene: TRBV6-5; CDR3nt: TGTGCCAGCAGTTCTACCTCGGGACTTTCCCACTTCTTT; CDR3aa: CASSSTSGLSHFF
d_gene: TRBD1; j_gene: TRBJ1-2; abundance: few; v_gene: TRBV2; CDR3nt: TGTGCCAGCAGTGCCCCGGGACAGGATCAGGGCTACACCTTC; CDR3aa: CASSAPGQDQGYTF
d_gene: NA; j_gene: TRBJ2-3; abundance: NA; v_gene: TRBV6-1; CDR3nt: TGTGCCAGCAGCTCGACAGCTAGCACAGATACGCAGTATTTT; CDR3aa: CASSSTASTDTQYF
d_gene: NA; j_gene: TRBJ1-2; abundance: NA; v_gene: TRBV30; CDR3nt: TGTGCCTGGAGTGGGTCCTGGGACTTACCGGGCTACACCTTC; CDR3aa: CAWSGSWDLPGYTF
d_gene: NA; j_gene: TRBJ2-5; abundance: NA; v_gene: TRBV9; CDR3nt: TGTGCCAGCAGCGTAGAAATGCGGGGCCAAGAGACCCAGTACTTC; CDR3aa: CASSVEMRGQETQYF
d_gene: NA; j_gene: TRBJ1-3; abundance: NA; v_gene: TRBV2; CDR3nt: TGTGCCAGCAGCCGGGACTCTGGAAACACCATATATTTT; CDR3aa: CASSRDSGNTIYF
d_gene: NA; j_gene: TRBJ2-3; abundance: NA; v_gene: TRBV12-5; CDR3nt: TGTGCTAGTGGTTGGGCCCGGGGCGCGACAGATACGCAGTATTTT; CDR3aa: CASGWARGATDTQYF
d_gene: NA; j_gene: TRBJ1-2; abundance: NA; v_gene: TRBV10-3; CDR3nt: TGTGCCATCAGTGAGTCGGGCCTTAACTATGGCTACACCTTC; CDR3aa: CAISESGLNYGYTF
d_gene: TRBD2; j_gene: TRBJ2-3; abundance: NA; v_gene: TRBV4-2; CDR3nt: TGTGCCAGCAGCGGTGGTGGGGGGAGGGCAGATACGCAGTATTTT; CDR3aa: CASSGGGGRADTQYF
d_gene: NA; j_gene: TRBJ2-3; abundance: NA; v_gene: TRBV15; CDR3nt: TGTGCCACCAGCAGGGGGGTAGGGTTCGCAGATACGCAGTATTTT; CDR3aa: CATSRGVGFADTQYF
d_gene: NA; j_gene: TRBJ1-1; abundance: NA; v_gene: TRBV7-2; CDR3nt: TGTGCCAGCAGCCCTCAGGGGAACACTGAAGCTTTCTTT; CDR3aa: CASSPQGNTEAFF
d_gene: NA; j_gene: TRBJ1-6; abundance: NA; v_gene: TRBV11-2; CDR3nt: TGTGCCAGCAGCTTAACCTCCCCGGCCCACAGGTCACCCCTCCACTTT; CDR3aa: CASSLTSPAHRSPLHF
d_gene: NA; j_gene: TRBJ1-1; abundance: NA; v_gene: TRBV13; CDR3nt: TGTGCCAGCAGCTCTGTATGGGGGAACACTGAAGCTTTCTTT; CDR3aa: CASSSVWGNTEAFF
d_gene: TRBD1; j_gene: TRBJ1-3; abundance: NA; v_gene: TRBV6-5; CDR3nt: TGTGCCAGCAGTTACAGGGGGCCCGGAAACACCATATATTTT; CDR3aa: CASSYRGPGNTIYF
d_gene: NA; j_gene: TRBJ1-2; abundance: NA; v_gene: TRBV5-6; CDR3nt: TGTGCCAGCAGCCTCCTGGACAGAGACTATGGCTACACCTTC; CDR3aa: CASSLLDRDYGYTF
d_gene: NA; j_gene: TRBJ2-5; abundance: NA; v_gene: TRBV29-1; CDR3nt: TGCAGCGGCACGGGGCCCTCGGAGACCCAGTACTTC; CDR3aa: CSGTGPSETQYF
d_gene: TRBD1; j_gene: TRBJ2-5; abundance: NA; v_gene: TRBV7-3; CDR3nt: TGTGCCAGCAGCCCAACGACAGGGTTGTACGAGACCCAGTACTTC; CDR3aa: CASSPTTGLYETQYF
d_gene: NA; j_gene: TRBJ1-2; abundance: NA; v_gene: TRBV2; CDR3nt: TGTGCCAGTCTGAGGGACCAACCTGTCGGCTACACCTTC; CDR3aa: CASLRDQPVGYTF
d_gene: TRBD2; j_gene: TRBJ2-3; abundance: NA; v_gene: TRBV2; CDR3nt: TGTGCCAGCAGTCCATCGGCAGCGGGGGGGCTAAGAACGCAGTATTTT; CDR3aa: CASSPSAAGGLRTQYF
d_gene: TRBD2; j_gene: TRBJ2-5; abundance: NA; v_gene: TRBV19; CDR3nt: TGTGCCAGTAGTATAGTAGGGGAGGGACAAGAGACCCAGTACTTC; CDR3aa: CASSIVGEGQETQYF
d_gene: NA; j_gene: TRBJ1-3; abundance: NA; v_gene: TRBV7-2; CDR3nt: TGTGCCAGCAGCTCGGCGGTTCGGAGCTCTGGAAACACCATATATTTT; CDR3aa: CASSSAVRSSGNTIYF
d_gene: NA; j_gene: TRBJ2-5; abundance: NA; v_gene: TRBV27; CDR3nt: TGTGCCAGCAGTTTTGGGAGACAAGAGACCCAGTACTTC; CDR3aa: CASSFGRQETQYF
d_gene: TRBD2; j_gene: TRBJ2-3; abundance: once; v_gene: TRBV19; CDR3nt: TGTGCCAGTACCCCGGCGGGACTAGCGGGGGGGACGCAGTATTTT; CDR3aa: CASTPAGLAGGTQYF
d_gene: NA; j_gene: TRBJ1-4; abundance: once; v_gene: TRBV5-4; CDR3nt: TGTGCCAGCAGCTTCGAACAAACGATAACTAATGAAAAACTGTTTTTT; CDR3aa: CASSFEQTITNEKLFF
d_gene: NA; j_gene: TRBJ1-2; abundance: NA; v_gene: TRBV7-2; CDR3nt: TGTGCCAGCCGAGACAGGCCATTAGCTAACTATGGCTACACCTTC; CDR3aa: CASRDRPLANYGYTF
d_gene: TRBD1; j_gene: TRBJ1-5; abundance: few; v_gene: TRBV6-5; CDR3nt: TGTGCCAGCAGTAACAGGGGGCCGTCGAATCAGCCCCAGCATTTT; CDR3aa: CASSNRGPSNQPQHF
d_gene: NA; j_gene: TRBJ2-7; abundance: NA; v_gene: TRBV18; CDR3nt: TGTGCCAGCTCCCCCAAGAATGAGCAGTACTTC; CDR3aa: CASSPKNEQYF
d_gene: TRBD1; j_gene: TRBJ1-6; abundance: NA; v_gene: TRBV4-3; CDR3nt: TGCGCCAGCAGCCGTCAACGGACAGGGGGCCAGGATTCACCCCTCCACTTT; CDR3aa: CASSRQRTGGQDSPLHF
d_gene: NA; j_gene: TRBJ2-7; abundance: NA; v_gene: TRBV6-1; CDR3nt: TGTGCCAGCCTTCTCGGGGCAGGGAGAACCTACGAGCAGTACTTC; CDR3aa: CASLLGAGRTYEQYF
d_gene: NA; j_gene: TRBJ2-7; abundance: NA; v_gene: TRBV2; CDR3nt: TGTGCCAGCAGTGAAGGCCCTCAGGCCGGGAACGAGCAGTACTTC; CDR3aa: CASSEGPQAGNEQYF
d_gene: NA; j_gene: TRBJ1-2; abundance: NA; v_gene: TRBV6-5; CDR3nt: TGTGCCAGCAGTCCCACCGGGGTTACCTATGGCTACACCTTC; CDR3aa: CASSPTGVTYGYTF
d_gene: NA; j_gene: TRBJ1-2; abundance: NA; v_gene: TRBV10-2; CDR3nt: TGCGCCAGCAGTGGAGTGAAAAACTATGGCTACACCTTC; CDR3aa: CASSGVKNYGYTF
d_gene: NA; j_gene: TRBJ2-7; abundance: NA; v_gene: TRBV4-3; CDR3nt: TGCGCCAGCAGCCAAGCCCCCGGGAGAACCTACGAGCAGTACTTC; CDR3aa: CASSQAPGRTYEQYF
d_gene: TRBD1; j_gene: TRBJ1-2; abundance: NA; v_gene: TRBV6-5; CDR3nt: TGTGCCAGCAGTTACTCGACAGGGCTTAACTATGGCTACACCTTC; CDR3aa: CASSYSTGLNYGYTF
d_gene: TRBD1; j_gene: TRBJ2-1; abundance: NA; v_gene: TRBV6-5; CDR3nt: TGTGCCAGCAGTCGGGGACAGGGTAATTTGAATGAGCAGTTCTTC; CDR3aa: CASSRGQGNLNEQFF
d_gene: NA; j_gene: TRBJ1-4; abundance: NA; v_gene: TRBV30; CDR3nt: TGTGCCTGGAGTGTACTCGCTGGAAATGAAAAACTGTTTTTT; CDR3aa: CAWSVLAGNEKLFF
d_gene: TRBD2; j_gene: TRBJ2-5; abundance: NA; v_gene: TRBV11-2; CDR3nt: TGTGCCAGCAGCTTAAGGCGGGGGGGCCTTGAGACCCAGTACTTC; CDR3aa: CASSLRRGGLETQYF
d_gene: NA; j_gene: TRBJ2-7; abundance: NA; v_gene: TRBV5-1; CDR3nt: TGCGACTCAGCCCGGGGACCACGGGAGCAGTACTTC; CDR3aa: CDSARGPREQYF
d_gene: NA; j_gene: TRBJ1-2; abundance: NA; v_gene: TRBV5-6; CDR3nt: TGTGCCAGCAGCTTGGACGTGGGCTCCTATGGCTACACCTTC; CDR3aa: CASSLDVGSYGYTF
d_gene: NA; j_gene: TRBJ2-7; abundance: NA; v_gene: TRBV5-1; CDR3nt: TGCGCCAGCAGCTTGAGGGTCTCTTGGGTATCGGGTGAGCAGTACTTC; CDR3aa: CASSLRVSWVSGEQYF
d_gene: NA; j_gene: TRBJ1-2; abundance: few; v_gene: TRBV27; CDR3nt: TGTGCCAGCAGTATGACGGCCGGGAGGGGCTACACCTTC; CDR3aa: CASSMTAGRGYTF
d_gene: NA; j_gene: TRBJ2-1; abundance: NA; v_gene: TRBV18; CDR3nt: TGTGCCAGCTCACTTCGAGGTTATTTTTATGAGCAGTTCTTC; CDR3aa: CASSLRGYFYEQFF
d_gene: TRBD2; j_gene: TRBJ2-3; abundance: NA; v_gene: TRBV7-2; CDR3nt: TGTGCCAGCAGCCTAGCGGGGGGGGTGGATACGCAGTATTTT; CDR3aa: CASSLAGGVDTQYF
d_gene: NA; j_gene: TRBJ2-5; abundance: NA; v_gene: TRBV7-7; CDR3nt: TGTGCTAGCAGCTTAGTAGCCAGGGAGACCCAGTACTTC; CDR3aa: CASSLVARETQYF
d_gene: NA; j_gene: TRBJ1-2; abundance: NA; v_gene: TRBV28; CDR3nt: TGTGCCAGCAGTTTAGGGGGAGACCACTATGGCTACACCTTC; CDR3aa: CASSLGGDHYGYTF
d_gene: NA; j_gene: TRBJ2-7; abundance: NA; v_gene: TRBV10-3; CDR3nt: TGTGCCATCAATGAGGCATCCTCCTACGAGCAGTACTTC; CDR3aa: CAINEASSYEQYF
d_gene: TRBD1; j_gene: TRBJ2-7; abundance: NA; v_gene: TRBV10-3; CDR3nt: TGTGCCATCAGTGCCCTTGGGGGGACAGGGTCAGACGAGCAGTACTTC; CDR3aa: CAISALGGTGSDEQYF
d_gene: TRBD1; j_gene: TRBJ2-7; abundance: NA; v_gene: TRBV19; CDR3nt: TGTGCCAGTAGTGACGAGGGACAGGGGGCCTACGAGCAGTACTTC; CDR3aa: CASSDEGQGAYEQYF
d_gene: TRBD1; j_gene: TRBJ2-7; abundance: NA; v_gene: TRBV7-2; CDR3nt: TGTGCCAGCAGCTTACTGGGGCAGGGGGTCTACGAGCAGTACTTC; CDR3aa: CASSLLGQGVYEQYF
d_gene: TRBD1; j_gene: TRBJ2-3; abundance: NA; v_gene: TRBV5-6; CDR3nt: TGTGCCAGCAGCTCGGGACAGGGGGTCCCCGCAGATACGCAGTATTTT; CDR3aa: CASSSGQGVPADTQYF
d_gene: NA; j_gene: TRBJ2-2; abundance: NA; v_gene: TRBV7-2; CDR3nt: TGTGCCAGCAGCTTAGCATATAGAAGGCAGGCGAACACCGGGGAGCTGTTTTTT; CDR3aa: CASSLAYRRQANTGELFF
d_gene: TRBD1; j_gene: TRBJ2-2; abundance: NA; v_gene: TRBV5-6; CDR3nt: TGTGCCAGCAGCTACGGGACAGGGGCGGTCGGGGAGCTGTTTTTT; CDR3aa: CASSYGTGAVGELFF